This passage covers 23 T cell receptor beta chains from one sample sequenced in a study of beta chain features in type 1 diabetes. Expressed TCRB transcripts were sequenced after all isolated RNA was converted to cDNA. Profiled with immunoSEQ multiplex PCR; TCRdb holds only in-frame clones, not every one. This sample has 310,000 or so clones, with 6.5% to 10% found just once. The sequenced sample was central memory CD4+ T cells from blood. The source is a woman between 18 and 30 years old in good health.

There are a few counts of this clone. The CDR3: CASSFGQGKHNEQFF. CDR3 bases: TGTGCCAGCAGCTTTGGACAGGGTAAGCACAATGAGCAGTTCTTC. The chain uses TRBV7-9 and TRBJ2-1, with TRBD1 identical over 8 bases. J gave up 5 bases and V 3 bases, and 6 bases lay outside the gene matches. CDR1 is SEHNR, CDR2 FQNEAQ, per germline (reference sequence). The CDR3 runs 15 residues.

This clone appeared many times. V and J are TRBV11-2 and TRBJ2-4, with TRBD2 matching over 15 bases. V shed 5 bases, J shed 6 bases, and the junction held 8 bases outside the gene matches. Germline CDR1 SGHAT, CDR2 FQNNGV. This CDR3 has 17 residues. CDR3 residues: CASSTGLAGGRGNIQYF. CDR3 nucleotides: TGTGCCAGCAGCACAGGACTAGCGGGAGGGCGAGGAAACATTCAGTACTTC.

Here the CDR3 reads CAIKAEGETQYF. CDR3 DNA sequence: TGTGCCATCAAAGCGGAGGGGGAGACCCAGTACTTC. The chain carries TRBV10-3 and TRBJ2-5; TRBD2 might be the D (6 bases). The CDR3 sequence is 12 residues long. CDR1 and CDR2 (germline): ENHRY, SYGVKD. V was cut by 7 bases and J by 5 bases, with 11 bases left in between.

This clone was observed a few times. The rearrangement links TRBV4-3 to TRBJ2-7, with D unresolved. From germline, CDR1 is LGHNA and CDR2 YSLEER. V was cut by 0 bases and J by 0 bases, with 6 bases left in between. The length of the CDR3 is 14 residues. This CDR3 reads CASSQDYTSYEQYF. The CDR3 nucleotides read TGCGCCAGCAGCCAAGATTACACCTCCTACGAGCAGTACTTC.

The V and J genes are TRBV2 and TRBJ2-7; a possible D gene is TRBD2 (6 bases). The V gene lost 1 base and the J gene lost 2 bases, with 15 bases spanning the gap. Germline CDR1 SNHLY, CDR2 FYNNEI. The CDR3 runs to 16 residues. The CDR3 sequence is CASSEGDWRGTYEQYF. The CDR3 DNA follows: TGTGCCAGCAGTGAAGGGGACTGGCGGGGAACCTACGAGCAGTACTTC.

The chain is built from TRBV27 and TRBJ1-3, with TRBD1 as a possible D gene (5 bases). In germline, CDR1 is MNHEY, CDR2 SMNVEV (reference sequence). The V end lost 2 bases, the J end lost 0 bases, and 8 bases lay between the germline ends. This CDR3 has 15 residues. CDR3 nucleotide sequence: TGTGCCAGCAGTTTAAAGGGGTACTCTGGAAACACCATATATTTT. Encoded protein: CASSLKGYSGNTIYF.

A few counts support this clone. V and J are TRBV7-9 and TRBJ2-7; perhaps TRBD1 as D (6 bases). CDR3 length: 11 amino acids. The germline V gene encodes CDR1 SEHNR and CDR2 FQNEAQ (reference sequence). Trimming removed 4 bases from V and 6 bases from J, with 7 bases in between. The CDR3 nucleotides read TGTGCCAGCAGCTCCAGGGGCGAGCAGTACTTC. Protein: CASSSRGEQYF.

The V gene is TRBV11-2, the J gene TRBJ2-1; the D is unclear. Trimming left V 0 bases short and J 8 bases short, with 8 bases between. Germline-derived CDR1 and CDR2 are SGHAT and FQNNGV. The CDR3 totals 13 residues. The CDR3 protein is CASSLDAEHEQFF. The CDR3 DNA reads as TGTGCCAGCAGCTTAGATGCTGAGCATGAGCAGTTCTTC.

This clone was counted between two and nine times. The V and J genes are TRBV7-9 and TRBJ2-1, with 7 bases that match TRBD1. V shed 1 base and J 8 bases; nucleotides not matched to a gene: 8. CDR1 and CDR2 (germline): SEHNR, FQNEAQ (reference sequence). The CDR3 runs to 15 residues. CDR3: CASSLGGGFLDEQFF. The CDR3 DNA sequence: TGTGCCAGCAGCTTAGGAGGGGGCTTCCTCGATGAGCAGTTCTTC.

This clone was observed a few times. The CDR3 DNA follows: TGTGCCAGCAGTTACTCTCCGGGATCCGAGCAGTACTTC. Translated, it gives CASSYSPGSEQYF. The chain is built from TRBV6-5 and TRBJ2-7; tentatively, D is TRBD2 (5 bases). The germline CDR1 and CDR2 sequences are MNHEY and SVGAGI. V lost 0 bases and J lost 6, with 9 bases in between. This CDR3 is 13 amino acids long.

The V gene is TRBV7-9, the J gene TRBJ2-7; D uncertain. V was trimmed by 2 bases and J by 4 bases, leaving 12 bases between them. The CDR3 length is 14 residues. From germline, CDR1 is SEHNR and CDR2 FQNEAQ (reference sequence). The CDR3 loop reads CASSLSQLFYEQYF. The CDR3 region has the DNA TGTGCCAGCAGCTTAAGCCAGCTCTTTTACGAGCAGTACTTC.

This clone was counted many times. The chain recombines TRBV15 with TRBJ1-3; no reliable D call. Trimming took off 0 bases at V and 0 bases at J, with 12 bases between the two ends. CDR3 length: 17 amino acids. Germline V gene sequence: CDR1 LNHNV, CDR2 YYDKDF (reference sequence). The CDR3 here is CATSRDLPGTSGNTIYF. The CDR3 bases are TGTGCCACCAGCAGAGATCTCCCAGGAACCTCTGGAAACACCATATATTTT.

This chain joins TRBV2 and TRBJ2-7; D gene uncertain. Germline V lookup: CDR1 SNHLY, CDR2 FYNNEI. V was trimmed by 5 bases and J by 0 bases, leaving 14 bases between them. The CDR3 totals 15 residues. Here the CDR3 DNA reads TGTGCCAGCAGTAAAGACTCCCGCCTCTCCTACGAGCAGTACTTC. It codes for CASSKDSRLSYEQYF.

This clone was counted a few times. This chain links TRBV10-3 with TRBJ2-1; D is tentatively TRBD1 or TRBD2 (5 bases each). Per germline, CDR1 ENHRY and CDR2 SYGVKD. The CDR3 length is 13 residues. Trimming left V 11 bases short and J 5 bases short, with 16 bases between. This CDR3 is CAAQGRGDNEQFF. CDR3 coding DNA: TGTGCCGCCCAGGGTCGGGGAGACAATGAGCAGTTCTTC.

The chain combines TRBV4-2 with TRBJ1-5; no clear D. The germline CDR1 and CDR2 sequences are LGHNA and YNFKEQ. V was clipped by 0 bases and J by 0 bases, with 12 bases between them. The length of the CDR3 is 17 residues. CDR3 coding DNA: TGTGCCAGCAGCCAAGACCCCGGGCGGTTTAGCAATCAGCCCCAGCATTTT. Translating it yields CASSQDPGRFSNQPQHF.

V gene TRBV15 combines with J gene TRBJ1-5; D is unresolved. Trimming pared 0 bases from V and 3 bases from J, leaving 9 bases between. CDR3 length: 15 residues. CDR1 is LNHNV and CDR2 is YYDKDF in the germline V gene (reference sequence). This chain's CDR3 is CATSREPTHNQPQHF. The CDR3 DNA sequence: TGTGCCACCAGCAGAGAGCCGACACACAATCAGCCCCAGCATTTT.

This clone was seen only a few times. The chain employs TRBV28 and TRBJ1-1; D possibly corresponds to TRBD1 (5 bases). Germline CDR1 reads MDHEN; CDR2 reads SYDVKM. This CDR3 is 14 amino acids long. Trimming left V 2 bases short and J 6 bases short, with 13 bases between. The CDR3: CASSLARVSAEAFF. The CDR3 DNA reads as TGTGCCAGCAGTTTAGCCAGGGTGAGCGCTGAAGCTTTCTTT.

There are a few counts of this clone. The CDR3 DNA reads as TGTGCCAGCGCCAACGAGTTCAATCAGCCCCAGCATTTT. Translating it yields CASANEFNQPQHF. The V call is TRBV6-1, the J call TRBJ1-5, with D hard to call. Trimming left V 8 bases short and J 3 bases short, with 11 bases between. This CDR3 is built from 13 residues. Germline loops: CDR1 MNHNS, CDR2 SASEGT.

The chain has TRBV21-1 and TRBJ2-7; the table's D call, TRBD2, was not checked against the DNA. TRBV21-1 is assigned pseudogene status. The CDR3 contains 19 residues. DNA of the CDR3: TGTGCCAGCAGCAAAGATCGTAGGGCTAGCGGGAGGGGCGCCTACGAGCAGTACTTC. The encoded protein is CASSKDRRASGRGAYEQYF.

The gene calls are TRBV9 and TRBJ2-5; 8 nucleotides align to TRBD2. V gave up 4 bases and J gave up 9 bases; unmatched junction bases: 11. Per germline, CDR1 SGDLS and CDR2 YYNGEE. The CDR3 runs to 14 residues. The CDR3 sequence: CASSPGTRDGSQYF. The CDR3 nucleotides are TGTGCCAGCAGCCCCGGGACTAGGGATGGATCCCAGTACTTC.

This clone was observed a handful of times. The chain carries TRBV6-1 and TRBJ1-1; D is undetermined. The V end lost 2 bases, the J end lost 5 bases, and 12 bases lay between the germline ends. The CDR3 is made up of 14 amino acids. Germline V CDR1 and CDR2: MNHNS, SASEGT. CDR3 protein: CASSEPRRGTEAFF. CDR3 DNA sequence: TGTGCCAGCAGTGAACCCCGCAGAGGGACTGAAGCTTTCTTT.

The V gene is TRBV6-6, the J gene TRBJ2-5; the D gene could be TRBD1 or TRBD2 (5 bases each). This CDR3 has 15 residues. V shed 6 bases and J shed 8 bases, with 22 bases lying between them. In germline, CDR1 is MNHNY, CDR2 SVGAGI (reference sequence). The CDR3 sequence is CASRNQPGDQNTQYF. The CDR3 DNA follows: TGTGCCAGCAGAAACCAACCTGGGGACCAAAATACCCAGTACTTC.

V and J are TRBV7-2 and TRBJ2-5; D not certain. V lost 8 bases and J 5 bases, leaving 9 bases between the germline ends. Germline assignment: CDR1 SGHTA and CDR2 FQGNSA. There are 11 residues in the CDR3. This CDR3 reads CASASSETQYF. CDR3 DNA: TGTGCCAGCGCCTCGTCGGAGACCCAGTACTTC.